Below, one T cell receptor (beta chain) is given with its context. Authors' methods: By means of reference gene primer amplification, nucleated cell counts were estimated. Only in-frame clones appear in the TCRdb table, and some are missing; sequencing was by immunoSEQ multiplex PCR. V and J calls and clone size are as listed in that table; D and trimming were resolved from the DNA. The table lists 150,000 or so clones, around nine tenths of them singletons. The record originates from a study of blood T cell repertoires in COVID-19. Study summary: The origin of the acute and convalescent COVID-19 samples was the United States, Italy and Spain. In each case, the material was cDNA or gDNA derived from T cells, B-cell-depleted T cells, or PBMCs.

Per germline, CDR1 SGHTA and CDR2 FQGNSA. The V and J ends lost 4 bases and 2 bases, in that order; junction bases with no gene match: 8. The CDR3 covers 15 residues. Sequencing was performed on peripheral blood. The chain recombines TRBV7-2 with TRBJ2-7; 7 nucleotides align to TRBD2. The source of this sequence is a human donor in a cohort sampled during active COVID-19. Here the CDR3 DNA reads TGTGCCAGCAGCTCCCCGGGGAGGGGTCCCTACGAGCAGTACTTC. It encodes CASSSPGRGPYEQYF.